This record covers a single T cell receptor beta chain. Trimming took 9 bases from V and 11 from J; bases not matched to a gene: 7. The CDR3 extends over 12 amino acids. Germline V lookup: CDR1 SNHLY, CDR2 FYNNEI. The data derive from a study of cytomegalovirus exposure and HLA in healthy donors. PCR was performed using 60 Vbeta and 13 Jbeta primers. Here immunoSEQ multiplex PCR was the method, and the copy in TCRdb shows in-frame clones only, minus some. Of some 100,000 clones in the sample, roughly 79% are singletons; the top ten hold roughly 8.2%. The TCR originated in a woman aged 45-65 years in good health and CMV-seropositive. The V call is TRBV2, the J call TRBJ1-1, with 12 bases fitting TRBD1. The sequenced sample was PBMCs. The CDR3 loop reads CASGTGGPSAFF. The CDR3 nucleotides are TGTGCCAGTGGGACAGGGGGCCCTAGTGCTTTCTTT.